These 9 T cell receptor beta chains came from one sample sequenced in a study of T cell repertoires in cytomegalovirus infection. Their antigen targets remain unknown. TCRdb re-called the reads through MiXCR, storing one row per CDR3 protein. The sample records some 940,000 distinct CDR3 sequences, less than 35% being singletons. The sequences come from cultured CD8+ T cells from PBMCs, collected from culture after CMV antigen stimulation. Every receptor here comes from a human donor in good health (CMV status not recorded). Some clones in this sample may be carry-over from other donors' samples.

This clonotype was counted only a few times. The gene calls are TRBV6-8 and TRBJ2-5; either TRBD1 or TRBD2 may supply D (7 bases each). Trimming left V 6 bases short and J 6 bases short, with 11 bases between. This CDR3 has 12 residues. Germline values: CDR1 MNHGY, CDR2 SAAAGT. The CDR3 sequence is CASSRGGKTQYF. The CDR3 DNA reads as TGTGCCAGCAGCAGGGGGGGGAAGACCCAGTACTTC.

CDR3 DNA sequence: TGCAGTGCTAGAGAATCCGGTTGGGGCGAGACCCAGTACTTC. Translation: CSARESGWGETQYF. The rearrangement uses TRBV20-1 and TRBJ2-5; D may be TRBD1 (5 bases). This CDR3 has 14 residues. V was trimmed by 0 bases and J by 5 bases, leaving 13 bases between them. Germline V lookup: CDR1 DFQATT, CDR2 SNEGSKA (reference sequence).

V gene TRBV20-1 combines with J gene TRBJ2-1; D remains unclear. Trimming stripped 1 base from V and 1 base from J, with 8 bases between. This CDR3 is built from 14 residues. Germline-derived CDR1 and CDR2 are DFQATT and SNEGSKA (reference sequence). CDR3 protein: CSARAADSYNEQFF. The CDR3 DNA sequence: TGCAGTGCTAGAGCGGCCGATTCCTACAATGAGCAGTTCTTC.

The CDR3 region has the DNA TGTGCCAGCAGCCTCAGGTTCTACGAGCAGTACGTC. Translation gives CASSLRFYEQYV. J is TRBJ2-7 and V is TRBV2; the D is unclear. Germline V CDR1 and CDR2: SNHLY, FYNNEI. CDR3 length equals 12 residues. V was pared by 6 bases and J by 3 bases, with 9 bases between.

At least ten counts were recorded for this clonotype. The V gene is TRBV7-8, the J gene TRBJ1-2, with 8 nucleotides matching TRBD1. CDR3 length equals 17 residues. Germline CDR1 is SGHVS and CDR2 is FQNEAQ. J lost 8 bases, V lost 1 base, and 15 bases had no gene match. As DNA, the CDR3 is TGTGCCAGCAGCTTAGTGGGTCACGGCAGGGGGCGAGACGGCTACACCTTC. Translating gives CASSLVGHGRGRDGYTF.

The J gene is TRBJ2-1, the V gene TRBV7-6; 9 positions agree with TRBD2. This CDR3 spans 16 amino acids. The germline V gene encodes CDR1 SGHVS and CDR2 FNYEAQ. V shed 2 bases and J 4 bases; nucleotides not matched to a gene: 6. In nucleotides, the CDR3 is TGTGCCAGCAGCTTAAAACCGGGACTAGCTTACAATGAGCAGTTCTTC. The encoded protein is CASSLKPGLAYNEQFF.

The table lists this clonotype with many counts. The CDR3 loop is CASSQGAETGGTEAFF. The CDR3 DNA reads TGCGCCAGCAGCCAAGGAGCCGAGACAGGGGGGACTGAAGCTTTCTTT. V gene TRBV4-3 combines with J gene TRBJ1-1, with 9 bases matching TRBD1. Looked up from germline, CDR1 is LGHNA and CDR2 is YSLEER. This CDR3 has 16 amino acids. After removal of 1 base from V and 5 bases from J, the junction contained 8 bases not matched to a gene.

V is TRBV11-2 and J is TRBJ2-7; 10 nucleotides line up with TRBD1. The germline V gene has CDR1 SGHAT and CDR2 FQNNGV. This CDR3 contains 16 residues. The V gene end was trimmed by 6 bases and the J gene end by 7 bases; junction bases not matched to a gene: 15. The CDR3 region has the DNA TGTGCCAGCAGTATTTATGGGACAGGGGCGACTCGGGAGCAGTACGTC. Its protein is CASSIYGTGATREQYV.

This clonotype was counted at least ten times. A read error may account for a junction end that differs from germline. This chain links TRBV7-9 with TRBJ1-1; D is unresolved. This CDR3 has 13 residues. Germline lookup yields CDR1 SEHNR and CDR2 FQNEAQ (reference sequence). The CDR3: CASTLAVNTEAFF. The CDR3 DNA reads as TGTGCCAGCACCTTAGCAGTGAACACTGAAGCTTTCTTT.